Detailed here is one TCR beta chain. Its antigen is still unknown. Base-call qualities are not available, and no considerably larger clone is one nucleotide away. Donors formed part of the validation cohort, which comprised 95 to 150 subjects and was distinct from the first cohort of under 850 subjects. The CDR3 runs 15 amino acids, cysteine and phenylalanine included. CDR3 DNA only is kept here, 45 bases in frame from base 1. V is shortened by 1 base, J by 4 bases, and the region joining them spans 11 bases. Taken from the germline V gene, the CDR1 and CDR2 loops are SGHVS and FQNEAQ. This sample stems from a study of cytomegalovirus exposure and HLA in healthy donors (dated by TCRdb to about 2017). Describing the broader study: The roughly 670 repertoires of the first cohort and the 110 or so validation repertoires were produced on the same platform, according to a later analysis. High-throughput TCR immunosequencing, statistical association of individual TCRs with disease status, and machine learning were combined to predict cytomegalovirus infection status. In addition to the first cohort of 500 to 850 subjects, a separate validation cohort of approximately 130 different subjects was used. The study was designed to test whether signatures of past pathogen exposure could be identified by cataloging public T cell receptors.

What the authors observed across the whole study: Cytomegalovirus status was reported to be diagnosed by the classifier with high specificity and sensitivity in both the original and validation cohorts. The authors suggested that the approach could potentially be extended to other disease states and immunological phenotypes. A few of the identified cytomegalovirus-associated TCR beta chains were confirmed in vitro to be specific for cytomegalovirus antigens. The study gave a list of some 150 TCR beta chains associated with cytomegalovirus. While some public TCRs were present in many individuals, most TCR sequences turned up only very rarely across donors. Subsequent analysis determined that TCRs grouped into clusters in the first cohort also showed a tendency toward co-occurrence across the roughly 130 validation repertoires, and 94% of cluster scores exceeded 0. The validation cohort had no HLA typing available for a later analysis, so co-occurrence within that cohort was assessed over all 120 or so repertoires.

Libraries were built with the immunoSEQ multiplex PCR assay. As for the original processing: A statistical classification framework was built for diagnosing cytomegalovirus status from the catalog of TCR beta chain sequences. The immuneACCESS repertoire file appears here via TCRdb, limited to in-frame rearrangements. These files lack a portion of the clones; in checked studies, under half of the deficit traces to unresolved V genes, and the cause of the others is not known. V and J calls and clone size follow that table, whereas D and trimming were derived from the DNA. The sample records about 220,000 clones, approximately 80% of which are singletons. More than 12% of the sample is taken by the ten largest.

Sequences were obtained from PBMCs. This TCR came from a woman between 25 and 40 years old in good health and CMV-seropositive. The chain links TRBV7-8 with TRBJ1-3, and TRBD1 may be the D gene, going by 5 matching bases. The bases are TGTGCCAGCAGCTTAGTGTCCGGGGACGGAAACACCATATATTTT. Protein translation: CASSLVSGDGNTIYF.